The rows below give T cell receptor beta chains drawn from one sample of a study of T cell repertoires in cytomegalovirus infection. TCRdb re-analysed the reads in MiXCR, keeping a single row per CDR3 protein. The sample records 80,000 to 90,000 distinct CDR3 sequences, about half being singletons. Antigens for these TCRs are unknown. The sequencing used CD8+ T cells from cultured PBMCs, collected from culture after CMV antigen stimulation. The receptors shown here come from a human donor in good health (CMV status not recorded). Some clones in this sample may be carry-over from other donors' samples. The CDR3 runs from the conserved cysteine through the conserved F or W. D genes are given only for firm matches. Clone size is not always given. Where it is, it says once, few, many or a class for expanded clones.

TRBJ2-7	TRBD2	NA	TRBV6-1	CASRPLGLAGGYEQYF	TGTGCCAGCAGACCCCTGGGACTAGCGGGGGGCTACGAGCAGTACTTC
TRBJ2-7	NA	NA	TRBV27	CASSKIEGLEQYF	TGTGCCAGCAGTAAGATAGAGGGCCTGGAGCAGTACTTC
TRBJ2-7	TRBD1	NA	TRBV7-9	CASSPGQGSSYEQYF	TGTGCCAGCAGCCCAGGACAGGGGAGCTCCTACGAGCAGTACTTC
TRBJ2-1	NA	few	TRBV5-1	CASNLGGGQGGFF	TGCGCCAGCAACCTTGGGGGGGGCCAAGGCGGGTTCTTC
TRBJ2-1	NA	few	TRBV11-2	CASSPIGPPGSKQFF	TGTGCCAGCAGCCCGATCGGACCGCCGGGGTCGAAGCAGTTCTTC
TRBJ2-2	TRBD1	NA	TRBV7-9	CASSSYRFGQGHGSGELFF	TGTGCCAGCAGCTCTTACAGATTCGGACAGGGGCACGGATCCGGGGAGCTGTTTTTT
TRBJ1-5	NA	few	TRBV27	CASSLSKVQPQHF	TGTGCCAGCAGTTTATCGAAAGTACAGCCCCAGCATTTT
TRBJ2-1	NA	NA	TRBV4-1	CASSPSGMSYNEQFF	TGCGCCAGCAGCCCGTCAGGAATGAGTTACAATGAGCAGTTCTTC
TRBJ2-4	TRBD2	NA	TRBV12-3/TRBV12-4	CASRETSGSHGAKNIQYF	TGTGCCAGCAGGGAGACTAGCGGGAGCCACGGGGCCAAAAACATTCAGTACTTC
TRBJ2-5	NA	few	TRBV11-2	CASSPGQLNWETQYF	TGTGCCAGCAGCCCCGGACAACTCAACTGGGAGACCCAGTACTTC
TRBJ2-7	NA	many	TRBV7-2	CASSPGQAEQYF	TGTGCCAGCAGCCCTGGACAAGCCGAGCAGTACTTC
TRBJ2-6	NA	many	TRBV6-5	CASSYPSTGSGANVLTF	TGTGCCAGCAGTTATCCTTCCACAGGGTCTGGGGCCAACGTCCTGACTTTC
TRBJ2-7	TRBD2	NA	TRBV11-1	CASSFSGSPYEQYF	TGTGCCAGCAGCTTCAGCGGGAGTCCCTACGAGCAGTACTTC
TRBJ2-7	NA	NA	TRBV27	CATMATLSYEQYF	TGTGCCACCATGGCGACCCTATCCTACGAGCAGTACTTC
TRBJ2-7	NA	once	TRBV7-8	CASSWDTVGEERYF	TGTGCCAGCAGCTGGGACACCGTTGGCGAGGAGCGGTATTTC
TRBJ2-2	NA	NA	TRBV27	CASSLSESVTEAGELFF	TGTGCCAGCAGTTTATCGGAGTCGGTAACCGAGGCCGGGGAGCTGTTTTTT
TRBJ1-2	TRBD1	NA	TRBV10-3	CATDFGTGGSGYTF	TGTGCCACAGACTTTGGAACAGGGGGTTCTGGCTACACCTTC
TRBJ1-1	NA	NA	TRBV5-1	CASSWDGSMNTEAFF	TGCGCCAGCAGCTGGGACGGTAGTATGAACACTGAAGCTTTCTTT
TRBJ2-7	NA	NA	TRBV7-6	CASSLEVGGVYEQYF	TGTGCCAGCAGCCTAGAGGTTGGAGGGGTCTACGAGCAGTACTTC
TRBJ2-4	NA	once	TRBV2	CASSEFQGTAKNIQYF	TGTGCCAGCAGTGAATTCCAGGGTACGGCCAAAAACATTCAGTACTTC
TRBJ1-2	NA	few	TRBV4-1	CASSQDRKGIYGYTF	TGCGCCAGCAGCCAAGATCGTAAGGGTATCTATGGCTACACCTTC
TRBJ1-3	TRBD1	NA	TRBV12-3/TRBV12-4	CASSPGGRSSGNTIYF	TGTGCCAGCAGTCCAGGGGGCAGGTCCTCTGGAAACACCATATATTTT
TRBJ2-3	NA	NA	TRBV7-4	CASSHPELSFGTNPITDTQYF	TGTGCCAGCAGCCATCCAGAGCTTTCCTTCGGGACAAACCCGATCACAGATACGCAGTATTTT
TRBJ2-1	TRBD2	NA	TRBV27	CASSLAGGPANEQFF	TGTGCCAGCAGTTTAGCGGGAGGGCCGGCCAATGAGCAGTTCTTC
TRBJ1-1	NA	NA	TRBV6-1	CASSLTGYTEAFF	TGTGCCAGCAGTTTAACAGGGTACACTGAAGCTTTCTTT
TRBJ2-1	TRBD2	few	TRBV7-6	CASSSPGLAGQQSSYNEQFF	TGTGCCAGCAGCTCTCCGGGACTAGCGGGGCAACAAAGCTCCTACAATGAGCAGTTCTTC
TRBJ2-7	TRBD1	few	TRBV7-9	CASSVQPGQGSSYEQYF	TGTGCCAGCAGCGTGCAACCGGGACAGGGAAGCTCCTACGAGCAGTACTTC
TRBJ1-6	NA	few	TRBV7-6	CASSLVSGRLNSPLHF	TGTGCCAGCAGCTTAGTTTCGGGACGCCTCAATTCACCCCTCCACTTT
TRBJ1-1	NA	once	TRBV11-2	CASSLGFGGNTEAFF	TGTGCCAGCAGCTTGGGTTTCGGGGGAAACACTGAAGCTTTCTTT
TRBJ2-5	TRBD1	NA	TRBV6-6	CASSGTKWDREETQYF	TGTGCCAGCAGTGGGACCAAATGGGACAGAGAAGAGACCCAGTACTTC
TRBJ2-5	TRBD1	NA	TRBV7-9	CASSPQGERQETQYF	TGTGCCAGCAGCCCGCAGGGGGAGAGGCAGGAGACCCAGTACTTC
TRBJ2-3	NA	NA	TRBV4-1	CASSPSGSSTDTQYF	TGCGCCAGCAGTCCCAGCGGATCTAGCACAGATACGCAGTATTTT
TRBJ2-7	TRBD2	few	TRBV7-9	CASSLDSGQTYEQYF	TGTGCCAGCAGCTTAGATAGCGGGCAAACCTACGAGCAGTACTTC
TRBJ2-2	NA	NA	TRBV27	CASSPSPGVGELFF	TGTGCCAGCAGCCCTTCCCCAGGGGTCGGGGAGCTGTTTTTT
TRBJ2-1	NA	once	TRBV3-1	CASSPTLAPYNEQFF	TGTGCCAGCAGCCCTACCCTAGCACCCTACAATGAGCAGTTCTTC
TRBJ2-1	TRBD2	NA	TRBV14	CASSRRLAGIAEQFF	TGTGCCAGCAGCCGGCGACTAGCGGGAATCGCGGAGCAGTTCTTC
TRBJ2-5	NA	once	TRBV7-9	CASRSGPVGESQYF	TGTGCCAGCAGATCCGGGCCCGTGGGGGAGTCCCAGTACTTC
TRBJ1-1	NA	few	TRBV13	CASSLGRGQEAFF	TGTGCCAGCAGCTTAGGCAGAGGGCAGGAAGCTTTCTTT
TRBJ1-5	NA	few	TRBV7-9	CASSLGDARLYQPQHF	TGTGCCAGCAGCCTAGGGGACGCGAGGCTTTATCAGCCCCAGCATTTT
TRBJ2-1	NA	few	TRBV27	CASSLSRQLVYNEQFF	TGTGCCAGCAGTTTGAGCAGACAGCTCGTCTACAATGAGCAGTTCTTC
TRBJ1-1	NA	NA	TRBV14	CASSQYRNTEAFF	TGTGCCAGCAGCCAATACAGAAACACTGAAGCTTTCTTT
TRBJ1-1	NA	NA	TRBV7-3	CASSLVGYGKTEAFF	TGTGCCAGCAGCTTAGTTGGGTACGGGAAGACTGAAGCTTTCTTT
TRBJ1-1	NA	NA	TRBV7-9	CASSLGQRQGSTEAFF	TGTGCCAGCAGCTTAGGGCAAAGGCAGGGGAGCACTGAAGCTTTCTTT
TRBJ2-7	NA	NA	TRBV20-1	CSAIGRSIGGEQYF	TGCAGTGCTATCGGACGGAGTATCGGCGGCGAGCAGTACTTC
TRBJ2-1	NA	once	TRBV14	CASSQDSFRLNEQFF	TGTGCCAGCAGCCAAGATAGTTTCCGTCTCAATGAGCAGTTCTTC
TRBJ2-3	NA	NA	TRBV7-6	CASSSSSAETHTDTQYF	TGTGCCAGCAGCTCTAGCTCTGCGGAGACGCACACAGATACGCAGTATTTT
TRBJ1-3	NA	NA	TRBV5-1	CASSRSTAGNTIYF	TGCGCCAGCAGCAGGTCGACAGCTGGAAACACCATATATTTT
TRBJ2-7	NA	few	TRBV12-3/TRBV12-4	CASSPQGFREQYF	TGTGCCAGCAGTCCCCAGGGTTTTCGGGAGCAGTACTTC
TRBJ2-2	TRBD1	NA	TRBV29-1	CSVPNPEGQGFAGELFF	TGCAGCGTCCCGAACCCCGAGGGACAGGGTTTCGCCGGGGAGCTGTTTTTT
TRBJ2-3	NA	NA	TRBV7-8	CASSLSDTQYF	TGTGCCAGCAGCTTATCGGATACGCAGTATTTT
TRBJ2-5	TRBD1	NA	TRBV28	CASIQGAQETQYF	TGTGCCAGCATCCAGGGGGCCCAAGAGACCCAGTACTTC
TRBJ1-2	TRBD1	NA	TRBV5-8	CASSPTRTGRNGYTF	TGTGCCAGCAGCCCTACCCGGACAGGGAGAAATGGCTACACCTTC
TRBJ2-7	TRBD1	many	TRBV11-2	CASSSGQGYEQYF	TGTGCCAGCAGCTCCGGACAGGGCTACGAGCAGTACTTC